A single sample is the source of the 24 T cell receptor beta chains below, sequenced in a study of T cell clonality in common variable immunodeficiency. Study results and caveats: In common variable immunodeficiency, TCR beta chains reportedly carried fewer deletions and N-nucleotide insertions.

This table comes from immunoSEQ multiplex PCR, and its TCRdb copy is limited to in-frame clones, with some not included. The specimen has 25,000 or so clones, none found just once. These receptors are not linked to any known antigen. Sequencing was done on a sample of peripheral blood mononuclear cells. These receptors were collected from a human donor with common variable immunodeficiency.

This clone was seen at least ten times. The CDR3 end lies 3 residues beyond the end of the read and is filled in from the germline J gene. The chain links TRBV5-1 to TRBJ2-1; 7 positions agree with TRBD1. This CDR3 is built from 15 residues. The germline V gene has CDR1 SGHRS and CDR2 YFSETQ. V trimming: 6 bases; J trimming: 3 bases; junction bases outside the gene matches: 9. The CDR3 is CASIEGAQSYNEQFF. The sequenced part of the CDR3 DNA is TGCGCCAGCATTGAGGGGGCGCAAAGCTACAATGAG. Looking up the rest from reference TRBV5-1 and TRBJ2-1 gives the full variable domain: KAGVTQTPRYLIKTRGQQVTLSCSPISGHRSVSWYQQTPGQGLQFLFEYFSETQRNKGNFPGRFSGRQFSNSRSEMNVSTLELGDSALYLCASIEGAQSYNEQFFGPGTRLTVL.

This clone was seen at least ten times. Read coverage stops 3 residues before the CDR3 terminus; the germline J gene supplies the remainder. This chain connects TRBV10-3 to TRBJ2-1; possible D gene TRBD2, 5 bases. V lost 1 base and J 0 bases, leaving 7 bases between the germline ends. The length of the CDR3 is 15 residues. Germline V gives CDR1 ENHRY, CDR2 SYGVKD. The CDR3 protein is CAISEWAGSYNEQFF. Partial CDR3 DNA: TGTGCCATCAGTGAGTGGGCGGGCTCCTACAATGAG.

This clone was seen ten or more times. The read comes to an end 3 residues before the CDR3 does, leaving the germline J gene to fill in the end. The chain has TRBV5-4 and TRBJ2-1, with a weak D call TRBD2 (7 bases). The CDR3 contains 16 residues. Germline V gives CDR1 SGHNT, CDR2 YYREEE (reference sequence). Trimming stripped 0 bases from V and 6 bases from J, with 16 bases between. The CDR3 bases that were read are TGTGCCAGCAGCTTGGGGAGGGGGGGCCCTGGCAATGAG. As protein: CASSLGRGGPGNE. The CDR3 in its entirety is CASSLGRGGPGNEQFF.

This clone occurred many times. Read coverage stops 3 residues before the CDR3 terminus; the germline J gene supplies the remainder. The rearrangement joins TRBV2 to TRBJ2-1; the D is unclear. This CDR3 spans 13 amino acids. Trimming pared 3 bases from V and 6 bases from J, leaving 9 bases between. Germline values: CDR1 SNHLY, CDR2 FYNNEI. The CDR3 spells CASSDPGGNEQFF. Incomplete CDR3 DNA: TGTGCCAGCAGTGACCCAGGTGGCAATGAG. Based on the CDR3 plus reference TRBV2 and TRBJ2-1, the full variable domain is EPEVTQTPSHQVTQMGQEVILRCVPISNHLYFYWYRQILGQKVEFLVSFYNNEISEKSEIFDDQFSVERPDGSNFTLKIRSTKLEDSAMYFCASSDPGGNEQFFGPGTRLTVL.

A note on this clone: The read gets to within 3 residues of the CDR3 end, and the germline J gene fills in the rest. V is TRBV11-2 and J is TRBJ2-2, with TRBD1 identical over 7 bases. The CDR3 loop spans 12 amino acids. The germline CDR1 and CDR2 sequences are SGHAT and FQNNGV. This CDR3 reads CASSLPRQGLFF. Incomplete CDR3 DNA: TGTGCCAGCAGCTTACCGAGACAGGGG. The whole variable domain, filled in from reference TRBV11-2 and TRBJ2-2, reads EAGVAQSPRYKIIEKRQSVAFWCNPISGHATLYWYQQILGQGPKLLIQFQNNGVVDDSQLPKDRFSAERLKGVDSTLKIQPAKLEDSAVYLCASSLPRQGLFFGEGSRLTVL.

Of note for this clone: The CDR3 extends 3 residues past the end of the read, so its final part is completed from the germline J gene. The chain recombines TRBV30 with TRBJ1-5; D might be TRBD1 (5 bases). The CDR3 totals 13 residues. The ends were cut back, 4 bases at V and 6 bases at J, with 13 bases in the middle. Germline CDR1 and CDR2: GTSNPN and SVGIG (reference sequence). The CDR3 spells CAWIETGGQPQHF. The part of the CDR3 DNA that was read is TGTGCCTGGATAGAAACAGGAGGTCAGCCC.

This clone showed up many times. Read coverage stops 3 residues before the CDR3 terminus; the germline J gene supplies the remainder. The chain carries TRBV7-2 and TRBJ1-2; TRBD1 agrees at 9 bases. CDR3 length: 15 residues. V lost 5 bases and J lost 5; bases outside the gene matches: 9. The germline CDR1 and CDR2 sequences are SGHTA and FQGNSA. CDR3 bases read: TGTGCCAGCAGCCTCAGCTGGGACAGGGAATATGGC. This sequence encodes CASSLSWDREYG. The CDR3 reads in full as CASSLSWDREYGYTF. Together with reference TRBV7-2 and TRBJ1-2, the CDR3 gives the full variable domain: GAGVSQSPSNKVTEKGKDVELRCDPISGHTALYWYRQSLGQGLEFLIYFQGNSAPDKSGLPSDRFSAERTGGSVSTLTIQRTQQEDSAVYLCASSLSWDREYGYTFGSGTRLTVV.

This clone turned up a few times. The missing CDR3 end, 3 residues past where the read stops, is filled in from the germline J gene. The V and J genes are TRBV2 and TRBJ1-6, with TRBD1 matching over 9 bases. The V gene end was trimmed by 6 bases and the J gene end by 7 bases; junction bases not matched to a gene: 7. CDR1 and CDR2 (germline): SNHLY, FYNNEI. The CDR3 loop spans 15 amino acids. The DNA read from the CDR3 is TGTGCCAGCAGGATTGGACAGGGGCCAAATTCACCC. As protein: CASRIGQGPNSP. The full CDR3 reads CASRIGQGPNSPLHF.

In its sample, this clone was seen many times. The DNA ends 3 residues before the CDR3 does, and the rest of the CDR3 is filled in from the germline J gene. The rearrangement joins TRBV19 to TRBJ1-1; D is unresolved. Deletions cut 5 bases from V and 5 bases from J, with 21 bases between. This CDR3 comprises 16 residues. Germline V gives CDR1 LNHDA, CDR2 SQIVND (reference sequence). CDR3 sequence: CASSPHVGPLGTEAFF. The sequenced CDR3 bases are TGTGCCAGTAGTCCCCACGTGGGCCCACTTGGGACTGAA.

This clone has more than one count but fewer than ten. Coverage ceases 3 residues before the CDR3 finishes, and the germline J gene fills in the end. The chain uses TRBV18 and TRBJ1-6, with 8 bases that match TRBD1. Germline CDR1 KGHSH, CDR2 LQKENI. The CDR3 loop spans 15 amino acids. Trimming removed 2 bases from V and 8 bases from J; junction bases left unmatched: 5. CDR3 DNA (partial): TGTGCCAGCTCACCATCGACAGGGGATTATTCACCC. Translated: CASSPSTGDYSP. The CDR3 in its entirety is CASSPSTGDYSPLHF.

To note about this clone: The read halts 3 residues ahead of the CDR3 end, with the missing end drawn from the germline J gene. The chain has TRBV6-1 and TRBJ2-1; D is unresolved. This CDR3 has 14 residues. The germline gives CDR1 MNHNS, CDR2 SASEGT. V was trimmed by 1 base and J by 3 bases, leaving 7 bases between them. CDR3 DNA (partial): TGTGCCAGCAGTGAAGTGGCTGGCTACAATGAG. It encodes CASSEVAGYNE. The whole CDR3 reads CASSEVAGYNEQFF.

In its sample, this clone was seen many times. CDR3 residues: CASSPTTSGTHNEQFF. CDR3 DNA, as far as it was read: TGTGCCAGCAGCCCCACGACTAGCGGGACACACAATGAG. The chain joins TRBV14 to TRBJ2-1, with TRBD2 matching over 11 bases. The read terminates 3 residues before the CDR3 end, so the remaining end is supplied by the germline J gene. V shed 4 bases, J shed 5 bases, and the junction held 7 bases outside the gene matches. This CDR3 spans 16 amino acids. The germline CDR1 and CDR2 sequences are SGHDN and FVKESK.

This clone was found many times. The read ends 3 residues before the CDR3 terminus; that terminus is restored from the germline J gene. This chain links TRBV20-1 with TRBJ2-3; D call uncertain. CDR1 DFQATT and CDR2 SNEGSKA come from the germline V gene (reference sequence). The V gene lost 2 bases and the J gene lost 4 bases, with 4 bases spanning the gap. This CDR3 is 11 amino acids long. The CDR3 is CSARTPDTQYF. Incomplete CDR3 DNA: TGCAGTGCTAGAACACCAGATACG.

This clone was observed at least ten times. The read gets to within 3 residues of the CDR3 end, and the germline J gene fills in the rest. Additional DNA sequences in this sample encode the identical CDR3. The V and J genes are TRBV19 and TRBJ1-5, with 10 bases lining up with TRBD1. Germline CDR1 is LNHDA and CDR2 is SQIVND (reference sequence). Unmatched junction bases numbered 0, after V lost 6 bases and J lost 4 bases. This CDR3 is built from 13 residues. The CDR3 sequence is CASRDRGNQPQHF. The CDR3 bases that were read are TGTGCCAGTAGGGACAGGGGGAATCAGCCC.

This clone was observed many times. The read ends 3 residues early relative to the CDR3; the germline J gene fills the gap. V usage is TRBV29-1 and J usage is TRBJ1-1, with 7 bases lining up with TRBD1. Per the germline V gene, CDR1 is SQVTM and CDR2 is ANQGSEA. The CDR3 runs to 10 residues. Incomplete CDR3 DNA: TGCAGCGTTCGGACAGGAGAA. It translates to CSVRTGE. In full, the CDR3 reads CSVRTGEAFF.

This clone was seen ten or more times. Read sequence stops 3 residues before the CDR3 end, and the germline J gene provides the missing end. This chain connects TRBV6-2 or TRBV6-3 to TRBJ1-1, with a weak D call TRBD1 (6 bases). The V end was cut by 6 bases, the J end by 5 bases, with 16 bases between. The CDR3 consists of 14 residues. Per the germline V gene, CDR1 is MNHEY and CDR2 is SVGEGT. Partial CDR3 DNA: TGTGCCAGCAGAAGTCTGAGGGGGAGGACTGAA. Translation: CASRSLRGRTE. The entire CDR3 protein is CASRSLRGRTEAFF.

This clone was observed a few times. The CDR3 end falls 3 residues outside the read, so it is completed with the germline J gene. V gene TRBV7-3 combines with J gene TRBJ2-5; TRBD2 agrees at 10 bases. Germline assignment: CDR1 SGHTA and CDR2 FQGTGA. V trimming: 6 bases; J trimming: 5 bases; junction bases outside the gene matches: 3. This CDR3 has 13 residues. Partial CDR3 DNA: TGTGCCAGCAGGCTAGCGGGAGAGGAGACC. It specifies CASRLAGEET. The CDR3 reads in full as CASRLAGEETQYF.

The table lists this clone with many counts. This CDR3 is CSASPRVGGVTTIRKETQYF. The DNA read from the CDR3 is TGCAGTGCTAGCCCCCGGGTTGGGGGCGTCACTACTATTCGAAAAGAGACC. The rearrangement uses TRBV20-1 and TRBJ2-5; D possibly corresponds to TRBD1 (6 bases). Read data end 3 residues before the CDR3 end; the end is taken from the germline J gene. V gave up 3 bases and J gave up 3 bases, with 32 bases separating them. Germline V gene sequence: CDR1 DFQATT, CDR2 SNEGSKA (reference sequence). CDR3 length: 20 amino acids.

Comment on this clone: The CDR3 goes on 3 residues after the read ends, and that part is filled in from the germline J gene. This chain connects TRBV19 to TRBJ1-1; 8 bases fit TRBD1. The germline gives CDR1 LNHDA, CDR2 SQIVND (reference sequence). Losses at the gene ends were 6 bases for V and 7 bases for J; bases not matched to a gene: 7. The CDR3 is 13 residues long. This CDR3 is CASSRTGMLEAFF. The sequenced CDR3 bases are TGTGCCAGTAGCAGGACAGGGATGCTTGAA.

In this sample, this clone turned up many times. The CDR3 reads CASILVAEQFF. CDR3 bases read: TGTGCCAGCATCCTAGTCGCTGAG. This sequence joins TRBV2 and TRBJ2-1; D gene uncertain. The DNA ends 3 residues before the CDR3 does, and the rest of the CDR3 is filled in from the germline J gene. Germline CDR1 is SNHLY and CDR2 is FYNNEI. Trimming stripped 7 bases from V and 9 bases from J, with 10 bases between. CDR3 length equals 11 residues.

This clone has just a few counts. Sequencing ends 3 residues short of the CDR3 end; the germline J gene provides the rest. The chain is built from TRBV2 and TRBJ2-7; D is possibly TRBD1 (8 bases). Germline CDR1 and CDR2: SNHLY and FYNNEI. V was trimmed by 1 base and J by 2 bases, leaving 12 bases between them. This CDR3 is built from 15 residues. CDR3 loop: CASSEEQGGAYEQYF. The CDR3 DNA, read in part, is TGTGCCAGCAGTGAAGAACAGGGGGGGGCCTACGAG.

In this sample, this clone turned up many times. The read gets to within 3 residues of the CDR3 end, and the germline J gene fills in the rest. The chain recombines TRBV6-2 or TRBV6-3 with TRBJ2-1, with a possible D match to TRBD2 (6 bases). The CDR3 loop spans 15 amino acids. CDR1 and CDR2 from the germline V gene are MNHEY and SVGEGT. Trimming removed 0 bases at V and 9 bases at J, with 15 bases between. Incomplete CDR3 DNA: TGTGCCAGCAGTTACTCTGCGGGATCCCGGGTTGAG. Amino acids: CASSYSAGSRVE. The entire CDR3 protein reads CASSYSAGSRVEQFF.

This clone was seen many times. The CDR3 end lies 3 residues beyond the end of the read and is filled in from the germline J gene. V usage is TRBV15 and J usage is TRBJ2-2; D unresolved. V lost 2 bases and J lost 8, with 3 bases in between. The CDR3 covers 11 residues. The germline V gene encodes CDR1 LNHNV and CDR2 YYDKDF (reference sequence). The covered CDR3 bases are TGTGCCACCAGCAGACCTGGGGAG. Translated: CATSRPGE. The entire CDR3 is CATSRPGELFF.

This clone was seen at least ten times. The read ends 3 residues before the CDR3 terminus; that terminus is restored from the germline J gene. V usage is TRBV19 and J usage is TRBJ2-3; the D gene is possibly TRBD1 (5 bases). This CDR3 has 14 residues. Germline loops: CDR1 LNHDA, CDR2 SQIVND (reference sequence). V lost 4 bases, J lost 2 bases, and 10 bases lay in between. CDR3 DNA, as far as it was read: TGTGCCAGTAGTAAAACAGGAAACACAGATACG. Amino acids: CASSKTGNTDT. The whole CDR3 region reads CASSKTGNTDTQYF.